One sample yielded the 20 T cell receptor beta chains listed below, sequenced in a study of regulatory T cells in long-lasting Graves disease. Library construction for TCR beta used iRepertoire HTBI primers and Arm-PCR of CDR3 regions. TCRdb processed the multiplex PCR reads anew with MiXCR; each CDR3 protein has one entry. The table lists over 650,000 distinct CDR3 sequences, about 30% of them singletons, with under 55% in the top ten. Regarding time point: persistent/refractory GD, antithyroid drugs over 5 years with positive TRAb. PBMCs provided the RNA from which the TCR library was made. Sample: peripheral blood mononuclear cells (PBMCs), taken when the disease was refractory, from a patient treated with antithyroid drugs. The source is a female donor with Graves disease.

The sample holds many counts of this clonotype. The chain recombines TRBV28 with TRBJ1-1; possible D gene TRBD1, 6 bases. V was pared by 2 bases and J by 6 bases, with 16 bases between. Germline CDR1 MDHEN, CDR2 SYDVKM. The CDR3 extends over 15 amino acids. The CDR3 DNA reads TGTGCCAGCAGTTTACTGCAGGGAGGGGGAGCTGAAGCTTTCTTT. This gives the protein CASSLLQGGGAEAFF.

This rearrangement joins TRBV27 to TRBJ1-1; TRBD1 is a possible D gene (5 bases). Germline V lookup: CDR1 MNHEY, CDR2 SMNVEV (reference sequence). Trimming shortened V by 3 bases and J by 0 bases, and 11 bases separated the two germline ends. The CDR3 has 15 residues. The CDR3 DNA reads TGTGCCAGCAGTTTTAGGGGCTTGATGAACACTGAAGCTTTCTTT. Its translation: CASSFRGLMNTEAFF.

The chain couples TRBV20-1 to TRBJ2-2; 12 bases are shared with TRBD2. There are 14 residues in the CDR3. Germline CDR1 DFQATT, CDR2 SNEGSKA (reference sequence). J lost 5 bases, V lost 4 bases, and 2 bases had no gene match. In DNA, the CDR3 is TGCAGTGCTAAAGGACTAGCGGGGACCGGGGAGCTGTTTTTT. Its translation: CSAKGLAGTGELFF.

This clonotype has ten or more counts. V and J are TRBV12-3 or TRBV12-4 and TRBJ2-2; D is undetermined. Trimming removed 2 bases from V and 1 base from J, with 5 bases in between. The CDR3 extends over 14 amino acids. Here the CDR3 DNA reads TGTGCCAGCAGTTTAAGTGGGAACACCGGGGAGCTGTTTTTT. Translated: CASSLSGNTGELFF.

V and J are TRBV2 and TRBJ1-2; 8 nucleotides align to TRBD1. V shed 0 bases, J shed 4 bases, and the junction held 4 bases outside the gene matches. Germline V gene sequence: CDR1 SNHLY, CDR2 FYNNEI. There are 15 residues in the CDR3. The CDR3 here is CASSEAQGAIYGYTF. The CDR3 coding sequence is TGTGCCAGCAGTGAAGCGCAGGGGGCAATCTATGGCTACACCTTC.

This clonotype was seen a few times. The J gene is TRBJ1-5, the V gene TRBV28, with 9 nucleotides matching TRBD1. CDR1 and CDR2 from the germline V gene are MDHEN and SYDVKM. The CDR3 sequence is 15 residues long. Unmatched junction bases numbered 4, after V lost 6 bases and J lost 1 base. The CDR3 reads CASSTGQGSNQPQHF. In DNA form, the CDR3 reads TGTGCCAGCAGCACCGGACAGGGGAGCAATCAGCCCCAGCATTTT. Based on the CDR3 plus reference TRBV28 and TRBJ1-5, the full variable domain is DVKVTQSSRYLVKRTGEKVFLECVQDMDHENMFWYRQDPGLGLRLIYFSYDVKMKEKGDIPEGYSVSREKKERFSLILESASTNQTSMYLCASSTGQGSNQPQHFGDGTRLSIL.

In its sample, this clonotype was seen many times. The chain joins TRBV2 to TRBJ2-5; D may be TRBD1 (6 bases). Trimming shortened V by 3 bases and J by 5 bases, and 16 bases separated the two germline ends. Germline CDR1 reads SNHLY; CDR2 reads FYNNEI. This CDR3 comprises 15 residues. The chain's CDR3 is CASSDQGTTIETQYF. DNA of the CDR3: TGTGCCAGCAGTGACCAGGGGACGACTATCGAGACCCAGTACTTC.

The table lists this clonotype with a few counts. This chain uses TRBV12-3 or TRBV12-4 with TRBJ1-1; D call uncertain. CDR3 length: 12 amino acids. Trimming stripped 4 bases from V and 7 bases from J, with 10 bases between. The CDR3 DNA is TGTGCCAGCAGTTCGGAAGGCTTTGAAGCTTTCTTT. This encodes CASSSEGFEAFF.

This clonotype was seen once. This chain connects TRBV15 to TRBJ1-5, with TRBD1 identical over 10 bases. Trimming cost V 4 bases and J 0 bases; bases outside gene matches: 9. Looked up from germline, CDR1 is LNHNV and CDR2 is YYDKDF (reference sequence). The CDR3 length is 18 residues. CDR3 in amino acids: CATSKRDRGKYSNQPQHF. Written as DNA, the CDR3 is TGTGCCACCAGCAAAAGGGACAGGGGAAAATATAGCAATCAGCCCCAGCATTTT. Complete variable domain (other parts from reference TRBV15 and TRBJ1-5): DAMVIQNPRYQVTQFGKPVTLSCSQTLNHNVMYWYQQKSSQAPKLLFHYYDKDFNNEADTPDNFQSRRPNTSFCFLDIRSPGLGDTAMYLCATSKRDRGKYSNQPQHFGDGTRLSIL.

The genes are TRBV29-1 and TRBJ2-7, with D possibly TRBD1 on 6 matching bases. The CDR3 extends over 12 amino acids. Germline V CDR1 and CDR2: SQVTM, ANQGSEA. Trimming shortened V by 3 bases and J by 6 bases, and 12 bases separated the two germline ends. As DNA, the CDR3 is TGCAGCGTTGATACCTCAGGGGCCGAGCAGTACTTC. Translating gives CSVDTSGAEQYF.

This clonotype was observed a few times. The rearrangement joins TRBV20-1 to TRBJ2-7; D call uncertain. The CDR3 is made up of 13 amino acids. The germline V and J ends were trimmed by 0 bases and 0 bases, with 6 bases remaining between them. CDR1 is DFQATT and CDR2 is SNEGSKA in the germline V gene (reference sequence). The CDR3 sequence: CSARDLSSYEQYF. DNA of the CDR3: TGCAGTGCTAGAGATCTCTCCTCCTACGAGCAGTACTTC.

V and J are TRBV11-2 and TRBJ2-3; D not resolved. The CDR3 spans 13 residues. CDR1 is SGHAT and CDR2 is FQNNGV in the germline V gene. V was shortened by 2 bases and J by 2 bases, with 5 bases between the two germline ends. The CDR3 DNA reads as TGTGCCAGCAGCTTACCGACCACAGATACGCAGTATTTT. It specifies CASSLPTTDTQYF.

This clonotype was seen only a few times. The chain uses TRBV5-5 and TRBJ1-5; no definite D call. Per the germline V gene, CDR1 is SGHKS and CDR2 is YYEKEE (reference sequence). CDR3 size: 15 residues. V shed 4 bases and J shed 5 bases, with 16 bases lying between them. CDR3 coding DNA: TGTGCCAGCAGCGATCTTCTTGGCGTCGATCAGCCCCAGCATTTT. This translates into CASSDLLGVDQPQHF.

This clonotype was observed a few times. The chain combines TRBV9 with TRBJ1-1; D is perhaps TRBD1 (5 bases). Germline values: CDR1 SGDLS, CDR2 YYNGEE. CDR3 length: 13 residues. V was cut by 7 bases and J by 1 base, with 11 bases left in between. This CDR3 reads CASGTGRNTEAFF. Written as DNA, the CDR3 is TGTGCCAGCGGCACGGGACGGAACACTGAAGCTTTCTTT.

The J gene is TRBJ2-5, the V gene TRBV3-1; 9 nucleotides match TRBD2. Trimming took 1 base from V and 8 from J; bases not matched to a gene: 11. CDR1 LGHDT and CDR2 YNNKEL come from the germline V gene (reference sequence). The CDR3 loop spans 16 amino acids. The CDR3 loop is CASSQVSSGAKKTQYF. Written as DNA, the CDR3 is TGTGCCAGCAGCCAAGTGTCTAGCGGGGCCAAAAAAACCCAGTACTTC.

The DNA of the CDR3 is TGCGCCAGCAGAGGACTAGATCCCTTTCCCGGGGAGCTGTTTTTT. Residues: CASRGLDPFPGELFF. The rearrangement uses TRBV10-2 and TRBJ2-2, with TRBD2 matching 7 bases. Germline V gene lookup returns CDR1 WSHSY and CDR2 SAAADI. V lost 6 bases and J lost 6; bases outside the gene matches: 10. The CDR3 sequence is 15 residues long.

This chain links TRBV20-1 with TRBJ1-2, with D unresolved. The CDR3 has 12 residues. CDR1 is DFQATT and CDR2 is SNEGSKA in the germline V gene (reference sequence). DNA of the CDR3: TGCATTGTACCCGGACGGCTCTATGGCTACACCTTC. The encoded protein is CIVPGRLYGYTF.

The chain combines TRBV6-1 with TRBJ1-5; D is undetermined. Trimming removed 5 bases at V and 3 bases at J, with 11 bases between. The CDR3 is made up of 14 amino acids. The germline V gene has CDR1 MNHNS and CDR2 SASEGT. CDR3 sequence (DNA): TGTGCCAGCAGTCCGGGGATGACCAATCAGCCCCAGCATTTT. Encoded protein: CASSPGMTNQPQHF.

The chain couples TRBV30 to TRBJ1-1; no definite D call. The germline V and J ends were trimmed by 0 bases and 1 base, with 6 bases remaining between them. CDR1 and CDR2 (germline): GTSNPN, SVGIG (reference sequence). CDR3 size: 13 residues. The CDR3 is CAWSVTSNTEAFF. In nucleotides, the CDR3 is TGTGCCTGGAGTGTCACTTCGAACACTGAAGCTTTCTTT.

This chain joins TRBV12-3 or TRBV12-4 and TRBJ2-1; 15 bases fit TRBD2. Trimming at V came to 5 bases and at J to 8 bases, leaving 13 bases not matched to a gene. CDR3 length equals 18 residues. The DNA for the CDR3 is TGTGCCAGCAGTCCCGAATCCTGGACTAGCGGGAGGGTGTATGAGCAGTTCTTC. Residues: CASSPESWTSGRVYEQFF.